Listed here is a single T cell receptor beta chain. As yet, its antigen is unknown. There are 16 residues in the CDR3. The V gene's germline CDR1 is SEHNR and CDR2 FQNEAQ (reference sequence). This entry belongs to a study of OX40 agonist ivuxolimab in advanced cancers. Study details: Patients received intravenous ivuxolimab every 2 weeks at 0.01 to 10 mg/kg. Study-level results: It was also the case that some nonresponders had low normalized T-cell clonal expansion.

The repertoire was sequenced with immunoSEQ multiplex PCR; TCRdb's copy has only in-frame clones and lacks some. The sample carries about 21,000 clones, about 79% recorded once. The specimen comprised CD4+ or CD8+ T cells sorted from blood, sampled in a trial of the OX40 agonist ivuxolimab. The rearrangement links TRBV7-9 to TRBJ2-5; D ambiguous. The closer fit of TRBJ2-7 to the DNA end suggests the J call may be wrong. The origin of this receptor is an adult with an advanced solid tumor such as melanoma, head and neck, liver or kidney cancer. The CDR3 loop reads CASSLREGQTSYEQYF. DNA of the CDR3: TGTGCCAGCAGCTTAAGAGAAGGCCAAACATCCTACGAGCAGTACTTC.